This T cell receptor (beta chain) was observed in a study of metastatic and nonmetastatic thyroid tumors. On the study more broadly: Repertoires from blood and tumor or nodule tissue of malignant and benign thyroid patients were compared.

This CDR3 is built from 16 residues. Germline CDR1 reads MNHNS; CDR2 reads SASEGT. With MiXCR, TCRdb reprocessed the PCR reads. Found here are 12,000 or so clones, 32% of them singletons; the top ten hold over 9.5%. Every patient underwent thyroid surgery untreated. Study results and limitations: According to reports, the diversity of TCR beta was significantly higher in malignant thyroid tumors than in benign nodules, and this held in both blood and tumor samples.

A note on this clone: Its antigen is currently unknown. Sequence at one end of the junction differs from germline and may be a read error.

The chain combines TRBV6-1 with TRBJ2-2, with 8 bases aligning to TRBD2. Material: tumor tissue. This receptor was taken from a female donor with papillary thyroid cancer or a benign thyroid nodule (not recorded which). Some clones in this sample may be carry-over from other donors' samples. CDR3 in DNA: TGTGCCGGCAGGCCCACTAGCGGACCTTACACCGGGGAGCTTTTTTTT. Protein product: CAGRPTSGPYTGELFF.